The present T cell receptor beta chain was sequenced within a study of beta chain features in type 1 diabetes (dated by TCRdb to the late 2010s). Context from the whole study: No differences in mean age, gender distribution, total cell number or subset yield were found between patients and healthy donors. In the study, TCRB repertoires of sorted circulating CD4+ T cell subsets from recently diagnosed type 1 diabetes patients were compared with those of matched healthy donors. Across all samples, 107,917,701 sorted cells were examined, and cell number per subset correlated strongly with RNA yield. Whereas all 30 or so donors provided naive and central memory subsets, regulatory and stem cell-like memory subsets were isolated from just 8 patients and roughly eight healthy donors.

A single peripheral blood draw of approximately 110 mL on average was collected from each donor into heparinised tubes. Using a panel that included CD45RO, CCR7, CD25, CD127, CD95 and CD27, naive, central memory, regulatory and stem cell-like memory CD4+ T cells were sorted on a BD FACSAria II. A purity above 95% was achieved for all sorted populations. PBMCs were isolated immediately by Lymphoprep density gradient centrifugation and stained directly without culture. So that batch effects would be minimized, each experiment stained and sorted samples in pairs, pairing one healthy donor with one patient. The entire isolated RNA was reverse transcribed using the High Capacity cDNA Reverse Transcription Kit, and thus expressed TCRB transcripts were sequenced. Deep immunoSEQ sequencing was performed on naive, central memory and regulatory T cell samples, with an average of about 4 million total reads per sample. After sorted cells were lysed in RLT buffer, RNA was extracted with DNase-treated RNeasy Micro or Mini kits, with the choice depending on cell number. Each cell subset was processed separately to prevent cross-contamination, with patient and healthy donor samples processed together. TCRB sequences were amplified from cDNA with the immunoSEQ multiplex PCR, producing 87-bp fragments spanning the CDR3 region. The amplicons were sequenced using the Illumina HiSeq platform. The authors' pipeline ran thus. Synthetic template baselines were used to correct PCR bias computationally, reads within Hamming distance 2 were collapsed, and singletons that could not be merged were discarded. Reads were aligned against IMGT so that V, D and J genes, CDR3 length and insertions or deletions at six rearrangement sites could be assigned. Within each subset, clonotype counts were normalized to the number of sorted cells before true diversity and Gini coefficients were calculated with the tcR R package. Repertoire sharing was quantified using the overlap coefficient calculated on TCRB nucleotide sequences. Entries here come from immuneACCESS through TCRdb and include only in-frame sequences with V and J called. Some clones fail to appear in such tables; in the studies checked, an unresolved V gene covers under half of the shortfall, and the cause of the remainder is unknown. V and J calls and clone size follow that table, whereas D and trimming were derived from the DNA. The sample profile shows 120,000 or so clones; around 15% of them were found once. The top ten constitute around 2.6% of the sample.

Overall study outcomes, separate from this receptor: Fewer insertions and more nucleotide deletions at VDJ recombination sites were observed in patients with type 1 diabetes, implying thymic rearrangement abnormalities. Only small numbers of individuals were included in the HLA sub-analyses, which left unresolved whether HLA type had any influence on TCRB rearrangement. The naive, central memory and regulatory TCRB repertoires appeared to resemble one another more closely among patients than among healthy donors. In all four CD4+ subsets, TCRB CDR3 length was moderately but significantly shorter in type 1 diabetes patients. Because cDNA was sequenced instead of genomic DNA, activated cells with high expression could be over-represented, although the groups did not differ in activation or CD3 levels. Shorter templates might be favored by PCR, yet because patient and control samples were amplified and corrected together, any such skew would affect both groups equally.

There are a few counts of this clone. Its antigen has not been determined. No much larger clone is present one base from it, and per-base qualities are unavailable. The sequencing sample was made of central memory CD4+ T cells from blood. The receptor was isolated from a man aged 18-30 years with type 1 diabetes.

The CDR3 has the sequence CASSPDRVLAGGTPYEQYF. Read as DNA, the sequence is TGCGCCAGCAGCCCAGATCGAGTACTAGCGGGGGGGACTCCCTACGAGCAGTACTTC. The chain is made from TRBV4-1 and TRBJ2-7, with 13 central nucleotides matching TRBD2. The CDR3 holds 19 amino acids from the cysteine to the phenylalanine. The kept DNA is CDR3 alone, 57 bases in frame from the first base. CDR1 is given as MGHRA and CDR2 as YSYEKL, both from the germline V gene. V ends up 4 bases short and J 2 bases short, with an unmatched junction base count of 14.